Here is one T cell receptor beta chain with its context. Its matching antigen is unknown. The sample comes from a study of shared clonotypes between healthy human individuals. Study-wide findings and caveats: The study found lower generation probabilities in non-shared clonotypes than in those shared by all four donors. Several donors had around 5.5% of their naive CD4 clonotypes in common.

Healthy and HIV-negative, the adult donors had no recent acute infections or vaccinations. Adult Caucasians living in Nashville, Tennessee made up all of the donors. The CDR3 is 14 amino acids. V lost 6 bases and J 1 base, leaving 9 bases between the germline ends. CDR1 is LNHDA, CDR2 SQIVND, per germline (reference sequence). Clones were read by immunoSEQ multiplex PCR, and TCRdb kept only the in-frame ones, dropping some. The data hold roughly 700,000 clones, with 74% observed a single time. Sequenced sample: memory CD4+ T cells sorted from blood. Subset specified: CD45RA-negative fraction. The chain couples TRBV19 to TRBJ2-2; the D is unclear. The sequence was collected from a woman aged 25 to 39 in good health. The CDR3 DNA follows: TGTGCCAGTAGAACGCGGAAGAACACCGGGGAGCTGTTTTTT. Its translation is CASRTRKNTGELFF.